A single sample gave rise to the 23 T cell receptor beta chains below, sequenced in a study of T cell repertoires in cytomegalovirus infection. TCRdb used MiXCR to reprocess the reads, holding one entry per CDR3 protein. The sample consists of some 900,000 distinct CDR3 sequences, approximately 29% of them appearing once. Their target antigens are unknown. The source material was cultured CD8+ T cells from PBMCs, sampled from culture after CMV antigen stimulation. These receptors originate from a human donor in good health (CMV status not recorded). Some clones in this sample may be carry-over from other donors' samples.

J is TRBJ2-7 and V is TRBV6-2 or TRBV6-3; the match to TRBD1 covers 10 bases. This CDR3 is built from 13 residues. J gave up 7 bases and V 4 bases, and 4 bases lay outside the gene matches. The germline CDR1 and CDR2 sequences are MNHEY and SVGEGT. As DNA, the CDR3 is TGTGCCAGCAGTTTCGGGACAGGGGTTGAGCAGTACGTC. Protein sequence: CASSFGTGVEQYV.

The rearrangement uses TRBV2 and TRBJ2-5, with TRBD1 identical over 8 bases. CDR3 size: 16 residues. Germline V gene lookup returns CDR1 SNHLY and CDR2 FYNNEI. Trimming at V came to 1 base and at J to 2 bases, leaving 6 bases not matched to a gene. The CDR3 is CASSEGRTGIQETQYF. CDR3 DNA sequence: TGTGCCAGCAGTGAAGGGCGGACAGGGATACAAGAGACCCAGTACTTC. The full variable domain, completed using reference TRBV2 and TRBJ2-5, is EPEVTQTPSHQVTQMGQEVILRCVPISNHLYFYWYRQILGQKVEFLVSFYNNEISEKSEIFDDQFSVERPDGSNFTLKIRSTKLEDSAMYFCASSEGRTGIQETQYFGPGTRLLVL.

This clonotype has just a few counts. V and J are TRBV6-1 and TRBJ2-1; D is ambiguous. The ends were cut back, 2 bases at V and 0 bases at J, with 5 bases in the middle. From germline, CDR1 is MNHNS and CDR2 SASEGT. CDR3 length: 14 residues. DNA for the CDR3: TGTGCCAGCAGTGAACAGGACTCCTACAATGAGCAGTTCTTC. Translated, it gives CASSEQDSYNEQFF.

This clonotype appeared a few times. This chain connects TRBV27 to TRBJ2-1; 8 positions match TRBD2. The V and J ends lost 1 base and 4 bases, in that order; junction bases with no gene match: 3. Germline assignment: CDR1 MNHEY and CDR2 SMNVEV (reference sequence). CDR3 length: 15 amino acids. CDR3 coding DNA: TGTGCCAGCAGTTTATACCAGCGGGGGTACAATGAGCAGTTCTTC. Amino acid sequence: CASSLYQRGYNEQFF.

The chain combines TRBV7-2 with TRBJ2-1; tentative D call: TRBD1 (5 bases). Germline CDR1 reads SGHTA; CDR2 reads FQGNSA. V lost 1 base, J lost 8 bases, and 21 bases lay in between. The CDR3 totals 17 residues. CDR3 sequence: CASSLVVGPVARDEQFF. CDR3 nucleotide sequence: TGTGCCAGCAGCTTAGTGGTGGGGCCCGTGGCCCGCGATGAGCAGTTCTTC.

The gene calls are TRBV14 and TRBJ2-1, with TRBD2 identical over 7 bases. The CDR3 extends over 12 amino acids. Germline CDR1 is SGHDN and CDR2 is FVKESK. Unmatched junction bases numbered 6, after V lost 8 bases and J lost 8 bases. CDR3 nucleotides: TGTGCCAGCGGCCGGGAGGATGATGAGCAGTTCTTC. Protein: CASGREDDEQFF.

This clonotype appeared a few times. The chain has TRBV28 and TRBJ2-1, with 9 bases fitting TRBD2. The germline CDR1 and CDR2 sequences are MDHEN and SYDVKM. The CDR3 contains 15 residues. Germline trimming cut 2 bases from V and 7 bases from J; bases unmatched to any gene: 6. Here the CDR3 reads CASSLGGGARNEQFF. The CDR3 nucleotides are TGTGCCAGCAGTTTAGGCGGGGGGGCGAGGAATGAGCAGTTCTTC.

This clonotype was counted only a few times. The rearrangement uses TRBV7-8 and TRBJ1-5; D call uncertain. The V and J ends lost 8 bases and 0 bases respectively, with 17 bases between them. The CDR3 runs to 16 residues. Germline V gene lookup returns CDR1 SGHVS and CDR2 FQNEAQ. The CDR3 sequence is CASATWADYSNQPQHF. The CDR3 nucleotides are TGTGCCAGCGCGACGTGGGCGGATTATAGCAATCAGCCCCAGCATTTT.

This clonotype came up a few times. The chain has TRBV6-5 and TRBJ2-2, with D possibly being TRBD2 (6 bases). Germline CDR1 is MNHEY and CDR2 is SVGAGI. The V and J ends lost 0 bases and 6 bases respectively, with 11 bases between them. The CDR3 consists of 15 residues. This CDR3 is CASSYSTGDAGELFF. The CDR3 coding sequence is TGTGCCAGCAGTTACTCGACGGGGGATGCCGGGGAGCTGTTTTTT.

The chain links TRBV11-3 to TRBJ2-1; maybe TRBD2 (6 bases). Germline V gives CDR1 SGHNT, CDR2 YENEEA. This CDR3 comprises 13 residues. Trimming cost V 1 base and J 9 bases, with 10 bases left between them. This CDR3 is CASSLAVSGEQFF. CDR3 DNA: TGTGCCAGCAGCTTAGCGGTTAGCGGTGAGCAGTTCTTC.

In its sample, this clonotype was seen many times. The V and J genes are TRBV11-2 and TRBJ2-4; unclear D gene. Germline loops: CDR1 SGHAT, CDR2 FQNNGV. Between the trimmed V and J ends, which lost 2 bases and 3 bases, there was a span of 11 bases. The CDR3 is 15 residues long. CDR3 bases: TGTGCCAGCAGCTTAAACCCAAGAGGCAAAAACATTCAGTACTTC. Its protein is CASSLNPRGKNIQYF.

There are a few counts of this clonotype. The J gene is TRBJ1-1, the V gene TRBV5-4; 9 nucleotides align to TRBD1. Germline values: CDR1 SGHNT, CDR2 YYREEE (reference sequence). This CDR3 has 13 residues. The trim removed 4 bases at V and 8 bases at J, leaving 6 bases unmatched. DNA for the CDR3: TGTGCCAGCAGCCGAGATGGACAGGGGGAAGCTTTCTTT. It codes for CASSRDGQGEAFF.

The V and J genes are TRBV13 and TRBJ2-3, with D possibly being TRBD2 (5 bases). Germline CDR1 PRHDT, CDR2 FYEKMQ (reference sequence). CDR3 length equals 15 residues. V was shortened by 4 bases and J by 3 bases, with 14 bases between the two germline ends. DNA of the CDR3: TGTGCCAGCAGCTCTAGTGGAGGTTGGACAGATACGCAGTATTTT. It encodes CASSSSGGWTDTQYF.

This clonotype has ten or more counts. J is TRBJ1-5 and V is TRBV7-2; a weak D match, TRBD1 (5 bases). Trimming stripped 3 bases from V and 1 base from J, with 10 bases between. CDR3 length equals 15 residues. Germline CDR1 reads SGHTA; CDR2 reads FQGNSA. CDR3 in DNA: TGTGCCAGCAGCTTCGGGACGGACAGCAATCAGCCCCAGCATTTT. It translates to CASSFGTDSNQPQHF.

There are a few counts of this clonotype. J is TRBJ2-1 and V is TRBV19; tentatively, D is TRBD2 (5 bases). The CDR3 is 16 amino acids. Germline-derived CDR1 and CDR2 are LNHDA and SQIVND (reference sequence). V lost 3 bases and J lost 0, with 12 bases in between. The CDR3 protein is CASSMEVPSSYNEQFF. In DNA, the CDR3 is TGTGCCAGTAGTATGGAGGTCCCTAGCTCCTACAATGAGCAGTTCTTC.

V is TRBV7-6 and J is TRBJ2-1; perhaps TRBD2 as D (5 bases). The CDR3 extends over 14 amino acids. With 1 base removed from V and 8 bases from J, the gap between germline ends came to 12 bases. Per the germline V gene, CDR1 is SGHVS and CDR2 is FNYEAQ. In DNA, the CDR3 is TGTGCCAGCAGCTTAGGACTCGGGGTGGATGAGCAGTTCTTC. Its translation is CASSLGLGVDEQFF. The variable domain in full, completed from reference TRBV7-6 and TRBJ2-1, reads GAGVSQSPRYKVTKRGQDVALRCDPISGHVSLYWYRQALGQGPEFLTYFNYEAQQDKSGLPNDRFSAERPEGSISTLTIQRTEQRDSAMYRCASSLGLGVDEQFFGPGTRLTVL.

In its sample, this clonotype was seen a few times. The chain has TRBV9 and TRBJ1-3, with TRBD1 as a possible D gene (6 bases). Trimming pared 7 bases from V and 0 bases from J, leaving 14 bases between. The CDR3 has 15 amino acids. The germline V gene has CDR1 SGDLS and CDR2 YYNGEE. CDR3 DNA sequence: TGTGCCAGCGGAAGCAGGGGCAGCTCTGGAAACACCATATATTTT. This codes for CASGSRGSSGNTIYF.

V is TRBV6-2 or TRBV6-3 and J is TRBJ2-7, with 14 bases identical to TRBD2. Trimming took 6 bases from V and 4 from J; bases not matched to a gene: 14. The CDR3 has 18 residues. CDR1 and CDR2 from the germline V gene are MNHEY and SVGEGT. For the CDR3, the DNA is TGTGCCAGCAGCACCTTTGCCGGGACTAGCGGGGGACTTTACGAGCAGTACGTC. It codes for CASSTFAGTSGGLYEQYV.

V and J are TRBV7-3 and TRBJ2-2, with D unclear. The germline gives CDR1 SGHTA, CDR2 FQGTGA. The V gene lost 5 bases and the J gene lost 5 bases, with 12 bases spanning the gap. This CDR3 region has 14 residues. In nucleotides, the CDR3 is TGTGCCAGCAGCCGCCCAAGCCGGACCGGGGAGCTGTTTTTT. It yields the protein CASSRPSRTGELFF.

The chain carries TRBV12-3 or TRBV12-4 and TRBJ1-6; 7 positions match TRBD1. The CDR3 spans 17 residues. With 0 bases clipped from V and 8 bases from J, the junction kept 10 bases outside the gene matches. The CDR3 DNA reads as TGTGCCAGCAGTTTAGCGCAGGGAGGGGGCCGAGATTCACCCCTCCACTTT. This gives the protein CASSLAQGGGRDSPLHF.

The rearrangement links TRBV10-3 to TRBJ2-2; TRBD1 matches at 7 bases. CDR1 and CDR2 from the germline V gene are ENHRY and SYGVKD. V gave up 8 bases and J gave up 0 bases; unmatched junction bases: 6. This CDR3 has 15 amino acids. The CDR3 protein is CAILDDRANTGELFF. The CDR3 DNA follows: TGTGCCATCTTAGACGACAGGGCGAACACCGGGGAGCTGTTTTTT.

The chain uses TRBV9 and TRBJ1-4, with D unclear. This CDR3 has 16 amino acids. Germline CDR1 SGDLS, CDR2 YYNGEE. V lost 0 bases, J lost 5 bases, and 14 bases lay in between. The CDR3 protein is CASSVAAMGKNEKLFF. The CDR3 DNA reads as TGTGCCAGCAGCGTAGCAGCAATGGGCAAGAATGAAAAACTGTTTTTT.

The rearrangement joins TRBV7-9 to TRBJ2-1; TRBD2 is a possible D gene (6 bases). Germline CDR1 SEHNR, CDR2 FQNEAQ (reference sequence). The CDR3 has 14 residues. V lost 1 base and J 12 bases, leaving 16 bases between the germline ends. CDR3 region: CASSLGSELEGQFF. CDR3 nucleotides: TGTGCCAGCAGCTTAGGTTCGGAATTGGAGGGGCAGTTCTTC. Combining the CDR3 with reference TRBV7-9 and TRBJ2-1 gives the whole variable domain DTGVSQNPRHKITKRGQNVTFRCDPISEHNRLYWYRQTLGQGPEFLTYFQNEAQLEKSRLLSDRFSAERPKGSFSTLEIQRTEQGDSAMYLCASSLGSELEGQFFGPGTRLTVL.